Each of the 9 T cell receptor beta chains below was sequenced from the same sample in a study of identifying expanded T cells in peripheral blood. Assay used: immunoSEQ multiplex PCR; TCRdb lists only in-frame clones, some missing. This sample has about 81,000 clones, with about 83% found just once. The sequenced sample consisted of blood. The receptors come from a person between 18 and 75 years old in good health.

This clone was detected only once. J is TRBJ2-7 and V is TRBV7-3; 8 bases are shared with TRBD2. V shed 5 bases, J shed 2 bases, and the junction held 8 bases outside the gene matches. This CDR3 spans 15 amino acids. Germline V gene lookup returns CDR1 SGHTA and CDR2 FQGTGA. The CDR3 region is CASSPQAREAYEQYF. CDR3 coding DNA: TGTGCCAGCAGCCCCCAGGCGCGGGAGGCCTACGAGCAGTACTTC.

The rearrangement joins TRBV10-1 to TRBJ1-5, with TRBD1 matching 10 bases. This CDR3 has 18 residues. The trim removed 7 bases at V and 3 bases at J, leaving 15 bases unmatched. CDR1 is WNHNN, CDR2 SYGVQD, per germline (reference sequence). CDR3 loop: CASNHDRGPYTFNQPQHF. The CDR3 DNA reads as TGCGCCAGCAACCACGACAGGGGGCCCTACACGTTCAATCAGCCCCAGCATTTT.

The rearrangement links TRBV29-1 to TRBJ2-5; D may be TRBD2 (5 bases). Germline V gene sequence: CDR1 SQVTM, CDR2 ANQGSEA. V lost 4 bases and J lost 5, with 14 bases in between. This CDR3 contains 13 residues. The CDR3 is CSVVVSRRETQYF. Here the CDR3 DNA reads TGCAGCGTTGTAGTTTCCAGGAGGGAGACCCAGTACTTC.

The CDR3 DNA reads as TGTGCCAGCAGAGGGACAGGGTCGTGGCCCCAGCATTTT. This gives the protein CASRGTGSWPQHF. The chain recombines TRBV6-1 with TRBJ1-5; the match to TRBD1 covers 9 bases. Germline values: CDR1 MNHNS, CDR2 SASEGT. The ends lost 6 bases at V and 9 bases at J; junction bases unmatched: 6. The CDR3 totals 13 residues.

Only a few counts were recorded for this clone. The gene calls are TRBV7-9 and TRBJ2-7; 7 bases fit TRBD1. This CDR3 spans 16 amino acids. Germline V gene lookup returns CDR1 SEHNR and CDR2 FQNEAQ (reference sequence). Trimming took 3 bases from V and 3 from J; bases not matched to a gene: 11. The CDR3 sequence is CASSFTAGGSLYEQYF. CDR3 bases: TGTGCCAGCAGCTTTACGGCAGGGGGATCACTCTACGAGCAGTACTTC.

The CDR3 reads CASSLVFVNTEAFF. In DNA form, the CDR3 reads TGTGCCAGCAGCTTAGTTTTCGTGAACACTGAAGCTTTCTTT. The chain joins TRBV7-9 to TRBJ1-1, with no clear D. CDR1 and CDR2 (germline): SEHNR, FQNEAQ (reference sequence). Trimming removed 1 base from V and 0 bases from J, with 6 bases in between. The CDR3 has 14 residues.

The rearrangement uses TRBV28 and TRBJ2-2; TRBD2 agrees at 11 bases. The V and J ends lost 6 bases and 7 bases, in that order; junction bases with no gene match: 13. This CDR3 region has 17 residues. Looked up from germline, CDR1 is MDHEN and CDR2 is SYDVKM. CDR3 sequence reads: CASSQPTSGRYIGELFF. CDR3 coding DNA: TGTGCCAGCAGCCAACCCACTAGCGGGAGATACATCGGGGAGCTGTTTTTT.

Regarding this clone: At one of its ends the junction is not consistent with the germline gene, which may arise from a read error. This chain joins TRBV2 and TRBJ2-1, with D possibly matching TRBD1 (6 bases). Germline-derived CDR1 and CDR2 are SNHLY and FYNNEI. The CDR3 spans 14 residues. CDR3 sequence: CASSETGTPNGQFF. In nucleotides, the CDR3 is TGTGCCAGCAGTGAGACTGGGACACCGAATGGGCAGTTCTTC.

The rearrangement uses TRBV29-1 and TRBJ2-6; D not resolved. Germline CDR1 SQVTM, CDR2 ANQGSEA. Deletions cut 3 bases from V and 0 bases from J, with 9 bases between. The CDR3 length is 15 residues. As DNA, the CDR3 is TGCAGCGTTGATTCAGAAAGCTCTGGGGCCAACGTCCTGACTTTC. It encodes CSVDSESSGANVLTF. The complete variable domain, with remaining parts taken from reference TRBV29-1 and TRBJ2-6, reads SAVISQKPSRDICQRGTSLTIQCQVDSQVTMMFWYRQQPGQSLTLIATANQGSEATYESGFVIDKFPISRPNLTFSTLTVSNMSPEDSSIYLCSVDSESSGANVLTFGAGSRLTVL.